A single sample gave rise to the 28 T cell receptor beta chains below, sequenced in a study of T cell responses to AZD1222 COVID-19 vaccine. Produced via immunoSEQ multiplex PCR; TCRdb's table is partial and in-frame only. This table holds roughly 99,000 clones, about 93% found once. The sample here was peripheral blood, taken on day 0 of AZD1222 vaccination. Every receptor here comes from an adult in good health.

The V call is TRBV19, the J call TRBJ1-1; D is uncertain. Germline V gives CDR1 LNHDA, CDR2 SQIVND (reference sequence). There are 11 residues in the CDR3. V shed 5 bases and J shed 6 bases, with 7 bases lying between them. DNA for the CDR3: TGTGCCAGTAGTCACCGTGCTGAAGCTTTCTTT. It codes for CASSHRAEAFF.

The chain has TRBV28 and TRBJ2-7; a possible D gene is TRBD1 (5 bases). V dropped 6 bases and J dropped 2 bases, with 11 bases sitting between them. Germline CDR1 is MDHEN and CDR2 is SYDVKM. The CDR3 totals 13 residues. The CDR3 nucleotides read TGTGCCAGCAGAATTGACAGCACCTACGAGCAGTACTTC. This gives the protein CASRIDSTYEQYF.

J is TRBJ2-2 and V is TRBV5-1, with 7 bases identical to TRBD1. Germline CDR1 reads SGHRS; CDR2 reads YFSETQ. V trimming: 6 bases; J trimming: 0 bases; junction bases outside the gene matches: 5. The CDR3 sequence is 15 residues long. The CDR3 DNA follows: TGCGCCAGCACGGACAGGCTCACGAACACCGGGGAGCTGTTTTTT. It translates to CASTDRLTNTGELFF.

J is TRBJ1-2 and V is TRBV7-8; the match to TRBD1 covers 8 bases. CDR1 and CDR2 from the germline V gene are SGHVS and FQNEAQ. After removal of 5 bases from V and 4 bases from J, the junction contained 3 bases not matched to a gene. The CDR3 loop spans 13 amino acids. The CDR3 nucleotides are TGTGCCAGCAGCCCAGGGGGCAGCTATGGCTACACCTTC. Translation gives CASSPGGSYGYTF.

The V call is TRBV5-1, the J call TRBJ2-2, with D perhaps given as TRBD1 or TRBD2 (6 bases each). The germline V gene has CDR1 SGHRS and CDR2 YFSETQ. Between the trimmed V and J ends, which lost 10 bases and 2 bases, there was a span of 18 bases. The CDR3 spans 15 residues. The CDR3 region is CAPLLGGGNTGELFF. The CDR3 bases are TGCGCCCCCCTACTAGGGGGAGGAAACACCGGGGAGCTGTTTTTT. Supplemented by reference TRBV5-1 and TRBJ2-2, the full variable domain reads KAGVTQTPRYLIKTRGQQVTLSCSPISGHRSVSWYQQTPGQGLQFLFEYFSETQRNKGNFPGRFSGRQFSNSRSEMNVSTLELGDSALYLCAPLLGGGNTGELFFGEGSRLTVL.

The chain carries TRBV27 and TRBJ1-2, with a weak D call TRBD1 (6 bases). Germline CDR1 reads MNHEY; CDR2 reads SMNVEV (reference sequence). The V end was cut by 6 bases, the J end by 8 bases, with 19 bases between. CDR3 size: 14 residues. The DNA of the CDR3 is TGTGCCAGCAGGCATCATCCAGGGGATTTAGGCTACACCTTC. Encoded protein: CASRHHPGDLGYTF.

The chain combines TRBV7-2 with TRBJ1-1; possibly TRBD1 for D (6 bases). There are 13 residues in the CDR3. V was clipped by 2 bases and J by 7 bases, with 11 bases between them. The germline V gene has CDR1 SGHTA and CDR2 FQGNSA. CDR3 protein: CASSLRSRGEAFF. The CDR3 DNA reads as TGTGCCAGCAGCTTAAGGTCCAGGGGTGAAGCTTTCTTT.

There are a few counts of this clone. The V gene is TRBV7-9, the J gene TRBJ1-1; 7 nucleotides match TRBD1. The trim removed 1 base at V and 7 bases at J, leaving 6 bases unmatched. The CDR3 sequence is 14 residues long. CDR1 SEHNR and CDR2 FQNEAQ come from the germline V gene (reference sequence). This CDR3 is CASSLGRWDSEAFF. CDR3 in DNA: TGTGCCAGCAGCTTAGGACGTTGGGACAGTGAAGCTTTCTTT.

The V call is TRBV6-1, the J call TRBJ2-1, with 12 nucleotides matching TRBD2. CDR3 length: 16 amino acids. Germline CDR1 is MNHNS and CDR2 is SASEGT. V lost 2 bases, J lost 4 bases, and 3 bases stayed unmatched. DNA for the CDR3: TGTGCCAGCAGTGAACTAGCGGGGGGGGATTACAATGAGCAGTTCTTC. It codes for CASSELAGGDYNEQFF.

The chain combines TRBV3-1 (or the pseudogene TRBV3-2) with TRBJ2-2; 8 bases agree with TRBD1. The CDR3 contains 14 residues. The V segment lost 5 bases and the J segment 7 bases; nucleotides outside the gene matches: 6. Germline CDR1 and CDR2: LGHDT and YNNKEL (reference sequence). The CDR3 here is CASSEDRAIGELFF. For the CDR3, the DNA is TGTGCCAGCAGCGAGGACAGGGCGATCGGGGAGCTGTTTTTT.

This clone has just one count. This chain links TRBV19 with TRBJ2-7; D gene uncertain. Trimming took 3 bases from V and 0 from J, leaving 12 bases between them. Looked up from germline, CDR1 is LNHDA and CDR2 is SQIVND (reference sequence). This CDR3 has 15 residues. In DNA form, the CDR3 reads TGTGCCAGTAGTATGGGTGCACTGGGCTCCTACGAGCAGTACTTC. Encoded protein: CASSMGALGSYEQYF.

The V and J genes are TRBV25-1 and TRBJ2-3, with a possible D match to TRBD2 (5 bases). Germline V gives CDR1 MGHDK, CDR2 SYGVNS. The CDR3 consists of 14 residues. V lost 3 bases to trimming and J lost 0 bases, with 7 bases between them. The CDR3 DNA reads as TGTGCCAGCAGTGATCGGACTAGCACAGATACGCAGTATTTT. It is translated as CASSDRTSTDTQYF.

This clone was recorded a few times. The DNA for the CDR3 is TGCAGCGTTGAAGGTGGAAGGGGGGCGTATAATGGCTACACCTTC. It encodes CSVEGGRGAYNGYTF. This chain links TRBV29-1 with TRBJ1-2; tentative D call: TRBD1 (6 bases). CDR1 SQVTM and CDR2 ANQGSEA come from the germline V gene. V lost 1 base and J lost 6, with 18 bases in between. CDR3 size: 15 residues. The full variable domain, in which reference TRBV29-1 and TRBJ1-2 provide the parts outside the CDR3, is SAVISQKPSRDICQRGTSLTIQCQVDSQVTMMFWYRQQPGQSLTLIATANQGSEATYESGFVIDKFPISRPNLTFSTLTVSNMSPEDSSIYLCSVEGGRGAYNGYTFGSGTRLTVV.

This clone has only one observation. The V and J genes are TRBV2 and TRBJ2-2; TRBD1 or TRBD2 may be the D gene (6 bases each). CDR3 size: 13 residues. V was trimmed by 7 bases and J by 7 bases, leaving 13 bases between them. Germline V gene lookup returns CDR1 SNHLY and CDR2 FYNNEI. The CDR3 reads CASMLQGGGELFF. Here the CDR3 DNA reads TGTGCCAGCATGCTACAGGGAGGCGGGGAGCTGTTTTTT.

The V and J genes are TRBV19 and TRBJ1-1, with 9 bases lining up with TRBD1. The junction had 7 bases not matched to a gene; V was cut back by 5 bases and J by 9 bases. The CDR3 length is 13 residues. CDR1 LNHDA and CDR2 SQIVND come from the germline V gene (reference sequence). The CDR3 DNA sequence: TGTGCCAGTAGTCCAAGACAGGGGGTAAAAGCTTTCTTT. Its protein is CASSPRQGVKAFF.

V gene TRBV9 combines with J gene TRBJ1-3, with no clear D. Per germline, CDR1 SGDLS and CDR2 YYNGEE. Trimming removed 3 bases at V and 0 bases at J, with 16 bases between. CDR3 length: 17 amino acids. The CDR3: CASSATLGRSSGNTIYF. Here the CDR3 DNA reads TGTGCCAGCAGCGCTACTCTAGGCAGATCCTCTGGAAACACCATATATTTT. Full variable domain (missing parts from reference TRBV9 and TRBJ1-3): DSGVTQTPKHLITATGQRVTLRCSPRSGDLSVYWYQQSLDQGLQFLIQYYNGEERAKGNILERFSAQQFPDLHSELNLSSLELGDSALYFCASSATLGRSSGNTIYFGEGSWLTVV.

The chain links TRBV19 to TRBJ2-7; D perhaps matches TRBD2 (6 bases). V gave up 1 base and J gave up 2 bases, with 6 bases separating them. This CDR3 is built from 13 residues. Germline CDR1 reads LNHDA; CDR2 reads SQIVND (reference sequence). As DNA, the CDR3 is TGTGCCAGTAGTATAGGCGGGGCCTACGAGCAGTACTTC. Its protein is CASSIGGAYEQYF.

This clone was counted once. This chain joins TRBV30 and TRBJ1-2; maybe TRBD1 (6 bases). The V end lost 5 bases, the J end lost 7 bases, and 17 bases lay between the germline ends. CDR1 is GTSNPN and CDR2 is SVGIG in the germline V gene (reference sequence). The CDR3 totals 13 residues. The CDR3 protein is CAWVPGHGFGYTF. The CDR3 DNA reads as TGTGCCTGGGTACCGGGACACGGGTTTGGCTACACCTTC. Supplemented by reference TRBV30 and TRBJ1-2, the full variable domain reads SQTIHQWPATLVQPVGSPLSLECTVEGTSNPNLYWYRQAAGRGLQLLFYSVGIGQISSEVPQNLSASRPQDRQFILSSKKLLLSDSGFYLCAWVPGHGFGYTFGSGTRLTVV.

This clone has a handful of counts. The V and J genes are TRBV2 and TRBJ1-2; 7 nucleotides agree with TRBD1. The germline V gene encodes CDR1 SNHLY and CDR2 FYNNEI. The V and J ends lost 6 bases and 4 bases, in that order; junction bases with no gene match: 2. The CDR3 is made up of 12 amino acids. CDR3 nucleotide sequence: TGTGCCAGCAGGACAGGGACCTATGGCTACACCTTC. This codes for CASRTGTYGYTF.

This clone was picked up one time. The rearrangement joins TRBV3-1 (or the pseudogene TRBV3-2) to TRBJ2-1, with 14 nucleotides matching TRBD2. The CDR3 totals 17 residues. The V segment lost 0 bases and the J segment 5 bases; nucleotides outside the gene matches: 3. Germline CDR1 and CDR2: LGHDT and YNNKEL (reference sequence). Here the CDR3 DNA reads TGTGCCAGCAGCCAAGATGGGGGACTAGCGGGGGACAATGAGCAGTTCTTC. Amino acid sequence: CASSQDGGLAGDNEQFF.

V gene TRBV7-8 combines with J gene TRBJ2-7; 7 bases line up with TRBD1. The CDR3 is 14 amino acids. The V gene's germline CDR1 is SGHVS and CDR2 FQNEAQ. V lost 5 bases to trimming and J lost 1 base; unmatched junction nucleotides: 5. The CDR3 nucleotides read TGTGCCAGCAGCACCCGGGACAGTTCCTACGAGCAGTACTTC. This translates into CASSTRDSSYEQYF.

This chain uses TRBV6-4 with TRBJ1-1; D gene ambiguous. The CDR3 has 13 residues. Germline V gene sequence: CDR1 MRHNA, CDR2 SNTAGT. V was shortened by 5 bases and J by 5 bases, with 12 bases between the two germline ends. This CDR3 reads CASSYSQQTEAFF. In DNA, the CDR3 is TGTGCCAGCAGTTATTCCCAGCAAACTGAAGCTTTCTTT.

The J gene is TRBJ1-6, the V gene TRBV7-2, with 9 bases aligning to TRBD1. This CDR3 contains 13 residues. From germline, CDR1 is SGHTA and CDR2 FQGNSA. J was trimmed by 10 bases and V by 6 bases; bases with no gene match: 4. The CDR3 DNA is TGTGCCAGCAGTCGGGACAGGGCGTCACCCCTCCACTTT. The encoded protein is CASSRDRASPLHF.

The rearrangement links TRBV29-1 to TRBJ2-3; TRBD2 matches 7 bases. The CDR3 is made up of 11 amino acids. J lost 7 bases, V lost 4 bases, and 2 bases had no gene match. Germline V gives CDR1 SQVTM, CDR2 ANQGSEA. The CDR3 sequence is CSVGGGNTQYF. The CDR3 nucleotides read TGCAGCGTTGGGGGGGGGAATACGCAGTATTTT.

The V and J genes are TRBV6-5 and TRBJ1-1, with D unclear. Looked up from germline, CDR1 is MNHEY and CDR2 is SVGAGI. CDR3 length: 12 amino acids. V was trimmed by 8 bases and J by 4 bases, leaving 11 bases between them. CDR3 loop: CASDRGSTEAFF. Here the CDR3 DNA reads TGTGCCAGCGATCGAGGTAGCACTGAAGCTTTCTTT.

This clone was detected only a few times. This chain links TRBV19 with TRBJ1-5; TRBD1 aligns across 10 bases. The CDR3 length is 14 residues. Losses at the gene ends were 5 bases for V and 5 bases for J; bases not matched to a gene: 3. Looked up from germline, CDR1 is LNHDA and CDR2 is SQIVND (reference sequence). CDR3 in amino acids: CASSGDRGYQPQHF. CDR3 coding DNA: TGTGCCAGTAGTGGGGACAGGGGATATCAGCCCCAGCATTTT.

V is TRBV7-9 and J is TRBJ1-6; 7 bases map to TRBD1. Germline V CDR1 and CDR2: SEHNR, FQNEAQ (reference sequence). V was pared by 1 base and J by 7 bases, with 16 bases of the junction left unmatched. This CDR3 is built from 19 residues. As DNA, the CDR3 is TGTGCCAGCAGCTTAGATCTTTCGTGGTCGACAGGGCGAAATTCACCCCTCCACTTT. It yields the protein CASSLDLSWSTGRNSPLHF.

V usage is TRBV12-3 or TRBV12-4 and J usage is TRBJ1-3; no definite D call. The ends were cut back, 8 bases at V and 3 bases at J, with 8 bases in the middle. This CDR3 is 12 amino acids long. The CDR3 DNA sequence: TGTGCCAGCGCCGTGGGTGGAAACACCATATATTTT. It yields the protein CASAVGGNTIYF.